This paragraph covers one TCR beta chain sequence. No antigen is known for it. CDR3 size: 11 residues. Germline values: CDR1 SQVTM, CDR2 ANQGSEA. The data originate from a study of cytomegalovirus exposure and HLA in healthy donors. PCR employed 60 Vbeta and 13 Jbeta primers. Assay: immunoSEQ multiplex PCR; the TCRdb copy retains only in-frame clones and omits some. The data show more than 95,000 clones, under 85% seen once. Whole-study results and caveats: High specificity and sensitivity for cytomegalovirus status were reported for the classifier. Later on, an analysis found that several of the most significant clusters appeared to be linked to common viral pathogens, which included parvovirus B19.

This TCR was recovered from a man aged 18 to 30 in good health and CMV-seronegative. J is TRBJ2-6 and V is TRBV29-1; D remains unclear. The sequencing input was PBMCs. The CDR3 region is CSTVVANVLTF. As DNA, the CDR3 is TGCAGTACTGTGGTTGCCAACGTCCTGACTTTC.